This T cell receptor (beta chain) is from a study of beta chain features in type 1 diabetes. Across the study: Examination covered 100 million to 140 million sorted cells spanning all samples. Overall study findings and caveats: In these data, an HLA type influence on TCRB rearrangement remained unresolved. When VDJ junctions were examined, type 1 diabetes patients showed fewer insertions and more deletions.

Germline values: CDR1 SNHLY, CDR2 FYNNEI. The J segment lost 6 bases and the V segment lost 4 bases, leaving 5 bases of the junction unmatched. The CDR3 covers 14 residues. Only a few counts were recorded for this clone. No antigen is known for it. The sequenced template was cDNA made from the entire isolated RNA. Produced via immunoSEQ multiplex PCR; TCRdb's table is partial and in-frame only. The table shows over 150,000 clones, with over 7.5% occurring only once. Isolation of CD4+ naive, central memory, regulatory and stem cell-like memory cells was achieved by sorting via CD45RO/CCR7/CD25/CD127/CD95/CD27.

The sequenced sample consisted of central memory CD4+ T cells from blood. This TCR was recovered from a man between 18 and 35 years old in good health. The chain couples TRBV2 to TRBJ2-1; 8 positions match TRBD1. The CDR3 sequence: CASSGDRGGNEQFF. The CDR3 DNA is TGTGCCAGCAGTGGAGACAGGGGTGGCAATGAGCAGTTCTTC. Complete variable domain (other parts from reference TRBV2 and TRBJ2-1): EPEVTQTPSHQVTQMGQEVILRCVPISNHLYFYWYRQILGQKVEFLVSFYNNEISEKSEIFDDQFSVERPDGSNFTLKIRSTKLEDSAMYFCASSGDRGGNEQFFGPGTRLTVL.